In its sample, the clone carrying this T cell receptor beta chain is large. Antigen specificity is unknown. Each TRB amplification used roughly 250-550 ng of genomic DNA from blood. BIOMED2 TRB-A/B primer pools were used in multiplex TRB PCR. TCRdb re-derived calls from the multiplex PCR reads in MiXCR, one entry per CDR3 protein. The profile shows some 5,000 distinct CDR3 sequences, about 19% of them singletons. This record comes from a study of T and B cells in COVID-19 patients. Study-level background: Active-infection patients were older, median 67 years, than recovered patients, median roughly 37 years. About 90% of the 20 active-infection patients had comorbidities associated with unfavorable COVID-19 outcome. Study findings and constraints: Clonality of TRB repertoires was high in active COVID-19; recovery brought above-healthy diversity and richness.

Per the germline V gene, CDR1 is MNHEY and CDR2 is SMNVEV (reference sequence). V was trimmed by 3 bases and J by 8 bases, leaving 14 bases between them. This CDR3 is 14 amino acids long. The clonotype was recovered from a human donor with active COVID-19. Material for sequencing was blood. The gene calls are TRBV27 and TRBJ2-1; unclear D gene. In DNA form, the CDR3 reads TGTGCCAGCAGTTTTCAGTCCGAAGTGGATGAGCAGTTCTTC. Its protein product is CASSFQSEVDEQFF.